This T cell receptor beta chain was observed in a study of blood T cell repertoires in COVID-19. Study-wide context: Samples representing acute and convalescent COVID-19 were sourced from the United States, Italy and Spain. T cells, B-cell-depleted T cells, or PBMCs provided the cDNA or gDNA that served as material.

V was clipped by 5 bases and J by 2 bases; unmatched bases: 5. From germline, CDR1 is SEHNR and CDR2 FQNEAQ (reference sequence). The CDR3 is 15 amino acids. Per the study methods: Estimates of nucleated cell counts were drawn from the amplification of reference gene primers. The table came from immunoSEQ multiplex PCR; TCRdb's copy has only in-frame clones and leaves some out. The V and J calls and the clone size are those of that table, but D and trimming were determined from the DNA. The sample lists 200,000 to 300,000 clones; 84% were seen once. This receptor was identified in a man aged 60-69 years with acute or convalescent COVID-19. This chain uses TRBV7-9 with TRBJ2-3; 9 bases align to TRBD2. Sequenced material: peripheral blood. The DNA for the CDR3 is TGTGCCAGCAGCCTAGGGGGACTAGCCACAGATACGCAGTATTTT. This translates into CASSLGGLATDTQYF.